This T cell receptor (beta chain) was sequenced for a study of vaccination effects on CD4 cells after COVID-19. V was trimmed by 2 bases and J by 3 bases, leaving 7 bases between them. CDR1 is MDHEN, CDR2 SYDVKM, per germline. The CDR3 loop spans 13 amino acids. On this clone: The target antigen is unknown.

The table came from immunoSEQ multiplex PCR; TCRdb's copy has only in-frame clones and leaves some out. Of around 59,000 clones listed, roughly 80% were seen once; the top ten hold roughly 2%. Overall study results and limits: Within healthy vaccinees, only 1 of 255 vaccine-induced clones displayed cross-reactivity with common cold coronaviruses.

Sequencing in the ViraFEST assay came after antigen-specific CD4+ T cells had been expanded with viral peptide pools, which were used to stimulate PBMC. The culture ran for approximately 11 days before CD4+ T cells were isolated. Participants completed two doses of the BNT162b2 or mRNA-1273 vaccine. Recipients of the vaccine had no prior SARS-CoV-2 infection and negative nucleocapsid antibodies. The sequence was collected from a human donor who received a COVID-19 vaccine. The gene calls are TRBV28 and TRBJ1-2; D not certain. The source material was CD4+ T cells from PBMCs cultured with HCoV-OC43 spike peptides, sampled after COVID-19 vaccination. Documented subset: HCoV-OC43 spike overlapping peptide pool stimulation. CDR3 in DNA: TGTGCCAGCAGTTTAGTTGGCCACTATGGCTACACCTTC. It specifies CASSLVGHYGYTF.